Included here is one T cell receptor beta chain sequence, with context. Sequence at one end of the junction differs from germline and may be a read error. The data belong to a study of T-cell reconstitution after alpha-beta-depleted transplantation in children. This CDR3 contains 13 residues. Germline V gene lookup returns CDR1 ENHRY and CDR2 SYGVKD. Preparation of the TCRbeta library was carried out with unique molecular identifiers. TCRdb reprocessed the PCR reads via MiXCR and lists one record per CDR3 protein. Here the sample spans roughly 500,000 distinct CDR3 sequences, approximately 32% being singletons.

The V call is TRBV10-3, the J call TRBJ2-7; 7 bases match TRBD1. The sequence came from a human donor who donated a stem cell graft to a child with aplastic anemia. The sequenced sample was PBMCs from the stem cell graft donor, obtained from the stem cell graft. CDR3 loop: CAISDLDRHRSNF. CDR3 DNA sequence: TGTGCCATCAGTGATTTGGACAGGCATCGTTCAAACTTC.